The source of this T cell receptor (beta chain) is a study of siplizumab effects on memory and regulatory T cells. About 10^5 TCR templates were assayed per sample. Using immunoSEQ multiplex PCR, the repertoire was profiled, and TCRdb retains in-frame clones only, with some absent. The sample carries 110,000 or so clones, 93% recorded once. Worth noting for this clone: As yet, its antigen is unknown.

Regarding the study as a whole: An assignable phenotype, naive or memory, was missing from roughly 79-95% of proliferating CD4+ or CD8+ clones. Naive T cells seemed more diverse than memory cells and seemed major alloresponse contributors. It was never confirmed that proliferating Tregs from siplizumab cultures were suppressive.

Trimming took 3 bases from V and 3 from J; bases not matched to a gene: 5. The CDR3 is made up of 17 amino acids. Germline assignment: CDR1 SGHTA and CDR2 FQGNSA. The source material was non-Treg CD4+ T cells sorted from blood. V and J are TRBV7-2 and TRBJ2-5, with 15 bases that match TRBD2. This receptor was taken from a human donor in good health. CDR3 protein: CASSFGLAGGLKETQYF. The CDR3 nucleotides are TGTGCCAGCAGCTTTGGACTAGCGGGGGGGTTAAAAGAGACCCAGTACTTC.